This TCR beta chain was recovered during a study of T cell changes during pregnancy in multiple sclerosis. Clones were read by immunoSEQ multiplex PCR, and TCRdb kept only the in-frame ones, dropping some. The sample lists 55,000 to 65,000 clones, 75% to 90% occurring once. The V and J ends lost 5 bases and 2 bases respectively, with 9 bases between them. There are 13 residues in the CDR3. Germline assignment: CDR1 SGHVS and CDR2 FNYEAQ. This rearrangement joins TRBV7-6 to TRBJ2-5; tentatively, D is TRBD1 (6 bases). The origin of this receptor is a female donor in good health, enrolled as a control in a pregnancy study. The sequencing here drew on peripheral blood, taken in the first trimester of pregnancy. CDR3 loop: CASSRDTQETQYF. The CDR3 nucleotides read TGTGCCAGCAGCCGGGACACGCAAGAGACCCAGTACTTC.